These 14 T cell receptor beta chains originate from one sample sequenced in a study of CD8 T cells in Susac syndrome. Random-hexamer reverse transcription was applied to roughly 0.45 to 1 ug RNA. TCRdb re-analysed the immunoSEQ multiplex PCR reads in MiXCR, keeping a single row per CDR3 protein. The sample contains 150,000 to 200,000 distinct CDR3 sequences, 94% of which appear only once. Specimen: CD4+ T cells from PBMCs. All receptors derive from a human donor with multiple sclerosis.

The chain employs TRBV6-1 and TRBJ1-5; D is uncertain. There are 13 residues in the CDR3. V dropped 2 bases and J dropped 6 bases, with 8 bases sitting between them. Germline V lookup: CDR1 MNHNS, CDR2 SASEGT. CDR3 in DNA: TGTGCCAGCAGTGAATTGCTAGGTCAGCCCCAGCATTTT. As protein: CASSELLGQPQHF.

The chain uses TRBV19 and TRBJ1-1; D is unclear. The CDR3 length is 14 residues. Germline loops: CDR1 LNHDA, CDR2 SQIVND (reference sequence). Trimming shortened V by 4 bases and J by 5 bases, and 14 bases separated the two germline ends. CDR3 amino acids: CASSTRVLGTEAFF. The CDR3 coding sequence is TGTGCCAGTAGTACGCGGGTCCTGGGGACTGAAGCTTTCTTT.

The CDR3 sequence: CASSQARTGTLYTEAFF. The CDR3 bases are TGTGCCAGCAGCCAAGCGAGGACCGGGACACTATACACTGAAGCTTTCTTT. The chain couples TRBV7-9 to TRBJ1-1; D perhaps matches TRBD1 (6 bases). V lost 5 bases, J lost 3 bases, and 22 bases lay in between. CDR1 and CDR2 from the germline V gene are SEHNR and FQNEAQ (reference sequence). The length of the CDR3 is 17 residues.

This clonotype has just one count. CDR3 loop: CASMGGARGLSYEQYF. Here the CDR3 DNA reads TGTGCCAGCATGGGGGGGGCAAGGGGTCTCTCCTACGAGCAGTACTTC. The chain carries TRBV27 and TRBJ2-7; D perhaps matches TRBD2 (7 bases). CDR1 is MNHEY and CDR2 is SMNVEV in the germline V gene (reference sequence). V lost 7 bases, J lost 0 bases, and 19 bases lay in between. The CDR3 is made up of 16 amino acids.

This sequence joins TRBV3-1 and TRBJ2-5; 15 bases line up with TRBD2. The V and J ends lost 4 bases and 3 bases, in that order; junction bases with no gene match: 6. The CDR3 has 17 amino acids. CDR1 is LGHDT and CDR2 is YNNKEL in the germline V gene (reference sequence). The CDR3 here is CASSLRTSGRAEETQYF. CDR3 DNA: TGTGCCAGCAGCCTGCGGACTAGCGGGAGGGCGGAAGAGACCCAGTACTTC.

The chain is built from TRBV24-1 and TRBJ1-5; D might be TRBD1 (6 bases). The V and J ends lost 5 bases and 5 bases respectively, with 12 bases between them. This CDR3 spans 14 amino acids. Germline CDR1 is KGHDR and CDR2 is SFDVKD. CDR3 bases: TGTGCCACCAGTGGGCGGGGGCAAGATCAGCCCCAGCATTTT. Amino acids: CATSGRGQDQPQHF.

This rearrangement joins TRBV7-2 to TRBJ1-1; TRBD1 aligns across 7 bases. Looked up from germline, CDR1 is SGHTA and CDR2 is FQGNSA. The junction had 8 bases not matched to a gene; V was cut back by 1 base and J by 6 bases. This CDR3 is built from 15 residues. The CDR3 is CASSLDSRGGSEAFF. In DNA form, the CDR3 reads TGTGCCAGCAGCTTAGATTCCAGGGGGGGTTCTGAAGCTTTCTTT.

This chain connects TRBV7-9 to TRBJ1-1, with a tentative D call TRBD1 (5 bases). The CDR3 is 14 amino acids. CDR1 and CDR2 (germline): SEHNR, FQNEAQ (reference sequence). V was cut by 5 bases and J by 1 base, with 11 bases left in between. The CDR3 reads CASSNRDWNTEAFF. The CDR3 DNA follows: TGTGCCAGCAGCAACCGGGACTGGAACACTGAAGCTTTCTTT.

This sequence joins TRBV20-1 and TRBJ2-1, with a weak D call TRBD2 (6 bases). Trimming left V 3 bases short and J 9 bases short, with 15 bases between. CDR1 and CDR2 from the germline V gene are DFQATT and SNEGSKA (reference sequence). The CDR3 extends over 13 amino acids. Written as DNA, the CDR3 is TGCAGTGCTAGTCCGTTTTTGGGGGGTGAGCAGTTCTTC. Its protein is CSASPFLGGEQFF.

The chain has TRBV20-1 and TRBJ2-1; 12 nucleotides agree with TRBD2. Trimming cost V 5 bases and J 7 bases; bases outside gene matches: 12. Per the germline V gene, CDR1 is DFQATT and CDR2 is SNEGSKA (reference sequence). The CDR3 loop spans 16 amino acids. CDR3 coding DNA: TGCAGTGCTGGGGGGCTAGCGGGAGGGCCTGGGAATGAGCAGTTCTTC. Its protein is CSAGGLAGGPGNEQFF.

This clonotype was counted only a few times. This rearrangement joins TRBV30 to TRBJ2-7; possible D gene TRBD2, 7 bases. The V gene's germline CDR1 is GTSNPN and CDR2 SVGIG (reference sequence). This CDR3 spans 14 amino acids. Trimming shortened V by 3 bases and J by 3 bases, and 15 bases separated the two germline ends. This chain's CDR3 is CAWRAAGAHYEQYF. The CDR3 region has the DNA TGTGCCTGGAGAGCCGCGGGGGCTCACTACGAGCAGTACTTC. The full variable domain, with the rest looked up from reference TRBV30 and TRBJ2-7, is SQTIHQWPATLVQPVGSPLSLECTVEGTSNPNLYWYRQAAGRGLQLLFYSVGIGQISSEVPQNLSASRPQDRQFILSSKKLLLSDSGFYLCAWRAAGAHYEQYFGPGTRLTVT.

The chain employs TRBV6-2 or TRBV6-3 and TRBJ1-1; 10 bases line up with TRBD1. The V segment lost 6 bases and the J segment 6 bases; nucleotides outside the gene matches: 7. Per the germline V gene, CDR1 is MNHEY and CDR2 is SVGEGT. The CDR3 runs 14 residues. In nucleotides, the CDR3 is TGTGCCAGCAGCCGGGGACAGGGGAAGGCTGAAGCTTTCTTT. Encoded protein: CASSRGQGKAEAFF.

J is TRBJ2-1 and V is TRBV5-6; tentatively, D is TRBD1 (5 bases). Germline CDR1 is SGHDT and CDR2 is YYEEEE. The CDR3 runs to 16 residues. V was trimmed by 4 bases and J by 9 bases, leaving 23 bases between them. DNA of the CDR3: TGTGCCAGCAGCATCGCCTCGCGGCCCTGGCAGGGTGAGCAGTTCTTC. Translating it yields CASSIASRPWQGEQFF.

The chain is built from TRBV6-1 and TRBJ2-1; D may correspond to TRBD1 or TRBD2 (6 bases each). The germline gives CDR1 MNHNS, CDR2 SASEGT. The CDR3 is made up of 12 amino acids. Trimming took 10 bases from V and 10 from J, leaving 17 bases between them. This CDR3 reads CAIPGGPGEQFF. CDR3 in DNA: TGTGCCATCCCCGGGGGCCCAGGGGAGCAGTTCTTC.